A selection of T cell receptor beta chains follows, all from one sample in a study of tumor-infiltrating lymphocytes in primary liver carcinoma. TCRdb re-called the multiplex PCR reads with MiXCR, one entry per CDR3 protein. The sample includes about 320,000 distinct CDR3 sequences, over 55% of them seen just once. Sequencing used peripheral blood. These TCRs come from a man aged 40-55 years with primary liver carcinoma and hepatitis B virus infection. CDR3s leave out the opening cysteine and the closing phenylalanine or tryptophan. A D gene is named only where the DNA matches it firmly. Size values are once, few and many counts, or a class for expanded clones, and some rows have none.

cdr3_aa	j_call	d_call	v_call	clone_size
ASSFSTSGRPRSYEQY	TRBJ2-7	TRBD2	TRBV12-3/TRBV12-4	NA
ASSFQAFSSGNTIY	TRBJ1-3	NA	TRBV5-1	NA
ASSQDFSNQPQH	TRBJ1-5	NA	TRBV4-3	many
ASSTAGTQNIQY	TRBJ2-4	NA	TRBV19	NA
ASSTQGGNTEAV	TRBJ1-1	NA	TRBV10-2	NA
ASSFLGTSEGYT	TRBJ1-2	NA	TRBV12-3/TRBV12-4	NA
ASSLGGTSSYDEQF	TRBJ2-1	TRBD2	TRBV11-2	NA
ASSTEYRTDTRY	TRBJ2-3	NA	TRBV5-4	NA
ASSPTSGRNTGELF	TRBJ2-2	TRBD2	TRBV5-4	few
ASSPTGGPNQPQH	TRBJ1-5	NA	TRBV28	NA
AGTRTGSNYGYT	TRBJ1-2	TRBD1	TRBV6-1	NA
ASSPMGRQETQY	TRBJ2-5	NA	TRBV5-6	many
ASSQERTGGRETQY	TRBJ2-5	TRBD1	TRBV14	many
ASSLSGNSNQPQH	TRBJ1-5	NA	TRBV5-1	NA
ASSGGTGLGAKNIQY	TRBJ2-4	TRBD1	TRBV28	NA
SVPTPGISGDNKQF	TRBJ2-1	NA	TRBV29-1	NA
ARSLNWEETQY	TRBJ2-5	NA	TRBV11-2	NA
SVVPHCVDQPQH	TRBJ1-5	NA	TRBV29-1	NA
ASSLGLAGMGQF	TRBJ2-1	TRBD2	TRBV5-1	NA
VSSQRDTEAF	TRBJ1-1	NA	TRBV10-2	NA
ARRSGRAVNEQF	TRBJ2-1	TRBD2	TRBV6-1	NA
SVETQGALDTQY	TRBJ2-3	TRBD1	TRBV29-1	NA
AISEGQVLPTDTQY	TRBJ2-3	TRBD1	TRBV10-3	few
TSSLTGINTEAF	TRBJ1-1	NA	TRBV5-1	once
ASSGRDMVHEQY	TRBJ2-7	NA	TRBV5-6	NA
ASSYYRGRSGANVLI	TRBJ2-6	TRBD1	TRBV6-2/TRBV6-3	once
ASSVPGGQASRAF	TRBJ1-1	TRBD1	TRBV7-9	NA
TSSRGPGDLYEQY	TRBJ2-7	NA	TRBV4-1	NA
ASSPTGGRGRVNQPQH	TRBJ1-5	NA	TRBV6-1	NA
ASSQDRSLSATQY	TRBJ2-5	NA	TRBV4-2	many
ASSPTSGAYKEQF	TRBJ2-1	TRBD2	TRBV6-6	NA
ASSYTPDLTGNQPQH	TRBJ1-5	NA	TRBV28	few
AGSVDGYSNQPQH	TRBJ1-5	NA	TRBV9	once
ASSFISAGASDTQY	TRBJ2-3	TRBD2	TRBV5-1	NA
SVSTTGRNTGELF	TRBJ2-2	TRBD1	TRBV29-1	NA
ASSLFAGDNEQF	TRBJ2-1	NA	TRBV11-3	NA
ASGGTNSPLH	TRBJ1-6	NA	TRBV2	NA
ASSYSLLPPQETQY	TRBJ2-5	NA	TRBV6-6	many
ASSLGGLAGYEQY	TRBJ2-7	TRBD2	TRBV7-9	NA
ASSLGPESNQPQH	TRBJ1-5	NA	TRBV7-9	NA
ASSLALTVNYGYA	TRBJ1-2	NA	TRBV11-2	NA
AISYGTGDSYEQY	TRBJ2-7	NA	TRBV10-3	NA